This record covers a single TCR beta chain. Regarding donors, all were healthy bone marrow donors. The data originate from a study of cytomegalovirus exposure and HLA in healthy donors. Primers included in the PCR were 60 Vbeta and 13 Jbeta primers. Sequenced by immunoSEQ multiplex PCR; TCRdb stores in-frame clones only, minus some. The sample contains 160,000 or so clones, around 80% of which appear only once. Germline values: CDR1 SEHNR, CDR2 FQNEAQ (reference sequence). The CDR3 is 15 residues long. The trim removed 3 bases at V and 5 bases at J, leaving 3 bases unmatched. This sequence originates from a man aged 18 to 29 in good health and CMV-seropositive. The V and J genes are TRBV7-9 and TRBJ2-7; 14 nucleotides agree with TRBD2. Specimen: PBMCs. The CDR3 here is CASSFGTSGGDEQYF. The CDR3 DNA sequence: TGTGCCAGCAGCTTCGGGACTAGCGGGGGTGACGAGCAGTACTTC.